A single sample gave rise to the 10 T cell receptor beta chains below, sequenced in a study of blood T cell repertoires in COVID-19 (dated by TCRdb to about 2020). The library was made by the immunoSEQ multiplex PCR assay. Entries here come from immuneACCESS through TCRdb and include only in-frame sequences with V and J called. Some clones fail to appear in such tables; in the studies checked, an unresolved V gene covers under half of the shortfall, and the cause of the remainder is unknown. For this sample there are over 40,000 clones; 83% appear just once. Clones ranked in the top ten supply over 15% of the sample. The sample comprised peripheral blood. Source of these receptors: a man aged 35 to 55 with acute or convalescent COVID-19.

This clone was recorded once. DNA for the CDR3: TGCGCCAGCAGCTGGACTAGCACCGCAGATACGCAGTATTTT. Its translation: CASSWTSTADTQYF. The genes are TRBV5-1 and TRBJ2-3, with 8 bases matching TRBD2. This CDR3 is 14 amino acids long. Germline V CDR1 and CDR2: SGHRS, YFSETQ. The trim removed 3 bases at V and 4 bases at J, leaving 4 bases unmatched.

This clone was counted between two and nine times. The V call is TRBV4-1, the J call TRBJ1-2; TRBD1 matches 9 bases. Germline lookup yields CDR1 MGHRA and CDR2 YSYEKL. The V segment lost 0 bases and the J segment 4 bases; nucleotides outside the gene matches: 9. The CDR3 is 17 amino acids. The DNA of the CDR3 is TGCGCCAGCAGCCAAGATGTTGGGACAGGGACTCTCTATGGCTACACCTTC. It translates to CASSQDVGTGTLYGYTF.

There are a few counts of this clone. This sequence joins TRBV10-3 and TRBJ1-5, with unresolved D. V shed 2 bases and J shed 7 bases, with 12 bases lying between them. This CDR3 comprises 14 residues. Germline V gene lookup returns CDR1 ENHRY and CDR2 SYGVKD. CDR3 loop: CAISEGEQRQPQHF. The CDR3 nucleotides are TGTGCCATCAGTGAGGGGGAGCAAAGGCAGCCCCAGCATTTT.

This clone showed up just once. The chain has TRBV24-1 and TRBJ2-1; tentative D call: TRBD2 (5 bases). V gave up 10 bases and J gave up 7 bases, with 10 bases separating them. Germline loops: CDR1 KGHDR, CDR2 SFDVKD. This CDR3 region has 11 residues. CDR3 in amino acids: CATRGRNEQFF. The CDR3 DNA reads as TGTGCCACAAGAGGGAGAAATGAGCAGTTCTTC.

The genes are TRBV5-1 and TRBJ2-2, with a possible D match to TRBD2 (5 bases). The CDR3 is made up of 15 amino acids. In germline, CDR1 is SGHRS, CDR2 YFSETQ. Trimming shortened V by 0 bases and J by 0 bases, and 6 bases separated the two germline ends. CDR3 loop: CASSLGGTNTGELFF. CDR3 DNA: TGCGCCAGCAGCTTGGGAGGGACGAACACCGGGGAGCTGTTTTTT.

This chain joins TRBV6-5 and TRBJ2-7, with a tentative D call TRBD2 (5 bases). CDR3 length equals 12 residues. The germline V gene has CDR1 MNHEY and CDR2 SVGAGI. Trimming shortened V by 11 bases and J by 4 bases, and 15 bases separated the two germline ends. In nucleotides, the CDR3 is TGTGCCTCGACGAGACTATATTACGAGCAGTACTTC. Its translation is CASTRLYYEQYF.

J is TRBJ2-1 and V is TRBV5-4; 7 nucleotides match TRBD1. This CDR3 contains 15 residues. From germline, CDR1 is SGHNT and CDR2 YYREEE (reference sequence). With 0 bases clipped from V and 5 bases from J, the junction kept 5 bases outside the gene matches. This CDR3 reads CASSLGGTENNEQFF. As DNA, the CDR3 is TGTGCCAGCAGCTTGGGAGGGACAGAAAACAATGAGCAGTTCTTC.

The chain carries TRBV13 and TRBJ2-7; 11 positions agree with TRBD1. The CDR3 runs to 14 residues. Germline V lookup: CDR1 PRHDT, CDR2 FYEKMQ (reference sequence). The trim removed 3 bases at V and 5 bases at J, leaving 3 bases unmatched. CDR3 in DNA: TGTGCCAGCAGCTTGGGACAGGGGGACAACGAGCAGTACTTC. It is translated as CASSLGQGDNEQYF.

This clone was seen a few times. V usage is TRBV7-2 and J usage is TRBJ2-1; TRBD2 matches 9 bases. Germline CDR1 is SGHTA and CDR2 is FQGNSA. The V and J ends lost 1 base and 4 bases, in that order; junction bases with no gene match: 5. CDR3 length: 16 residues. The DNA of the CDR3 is TGTGCCAGCAGCTTAGTGAGACTAGCGGATTACAATGAGCAGTTCTTC. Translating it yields CASSLVRLADYNEQFF.

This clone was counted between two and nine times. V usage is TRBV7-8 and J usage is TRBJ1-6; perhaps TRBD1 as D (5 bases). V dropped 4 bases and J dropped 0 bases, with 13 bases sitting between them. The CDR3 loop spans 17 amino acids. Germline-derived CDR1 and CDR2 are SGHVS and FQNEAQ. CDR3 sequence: CASSYSSGGSYNSPLHF. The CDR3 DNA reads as TGTGCCAGCAGCTATTCTTCGGGGGGCTCCTATAATTCACCCCTCCACTTT.